This entry lists 24 T cell receptor beta chains sequenced from one sample in a study of T cells expressing NK-cell markers. TCRdb reanalyzed the 5' RACE reads, giving one entry per CDR3 protein sequence and no DNA. This sample's table reports 550,000 to 600,000 distinct CDR3 sequences. Specimen: blood T cells: a sorted CD56 or NKG2C T cell subset, CD4+ or CD8+ T cells, or bulk PBMC T cells (not recorded which). These receptors were taken from a man between 18 and 35 years old in good health.

This chain links TRBV4-2 with TRBJ1-2; TCRdb outputs TRBD1, but without DNA this stays unchecked. CDR1 is LGHNA and CDR2 is YNFKEQ in the germline V gene. CDR3 length: 16 amino acids. The CDR3 is CASSQTRGRTYYGYTF.

The chain recombines TRBV6-1 with TRBJ2-2; the D gene TCRdb calls, TRBD1, cannot be checked with no DNA. CDR1 and CDR2 (germline): MNHNS, SASEGT. The CDR3 has 14 residues. CDR3 sequence reads: CASSTGTVGGELFF.

V is TRBV4-1 and J is TRBJ2-1; the D gene TCRdb calls, TRBD1, cannot be checked with no DNA. Germline V gene data show CDR1 as MGHRA and CDR2 as YSYEKL. This CDR3 region has 17 residues. The CDR3 is CASSHLLGGASYNEQFF.

This chain uses TRBV19 with TRBJ2-2; TCRdb proposes TRBD2, but this gene call is untestable without DNA. Germline V lookup: CDR1 LNHDA, CDR2 SQIVND (reference sequence). There are 16 residues in the CDR3. The chain's CDR3 is CASSGLAGVRTGELFF. The full variable domain, completed using reference TRBV19 and TRBJ2-2, is DGGITQSPKYLFRKEGQNVTLSCEQNLNHDAMYWYRQDPGQGLRLIYYSQIVNDFQKGDIAEGYSVSREKKESFPLTVTSAQKNPTAFYLCASSGLAGVRTGELFFGEGSRLTVL.

The chain couples TRBV3-1 to TRBJ2-7. The CDR3 is 14 residues long. Germline CDR1 and CDR2: LGHDT and YNNKEL (reference sequence). This chain's CDR3 is CASSQDPHSYEQYF.

The CDR3 loop is CASSQVVAALRGYTF. The chain has TRBV4-2 and TRBJ1-2. The CDR3 has 15 residues. Germline V gene data show CDR1 as LGHNA and CDR2 as YNFKEQ.

V gene TRBV6-1 combines with J gene TRBJ1-6. The germline V gene has CDR1 MNHNS and CDR2 SASEGT. CDR3 length: 18 amino acids. The CDR3 loop reads CASSQYVGGASYNSPLHF.

This chain uses TRBV15 with TRBJ2-2; TCRdb designates TRBD2, a call that cannot be tested without DNA. The length of the CDR3 is 15 residues. Germline V gives CDR1 LNHNV, CDR2 YYDKDF (reference sequence). CDR3 loop: CATRGTSGTTGELFF.

The chain's CDR3 is CSVDGSGDQETQYF. The chain recombines TRBV29-1 with TRBJ2-5. The germline gives CDR1 SQVTM, CDR2 ANQGSEA. The CDR3 is 14 residues long. The full variable domain, completed using reference TRBV29-1 and TRBJ2-5, is SAVISQKPSRDICQRGTSLTIQCQVDSQVTMMFWYRQQPGQSLTLIATANQGSEATYESGFVIDKFPISRPNLTFSTLTVSNMSPEDSSIYLCSVDGSGDQETQYFGPGTRLLVL.

The chain has TRBV25-1 and TRBJ2-5; checking the TCRdb D call of TRBD2 is not possible without DNA. The germline CDR1 and CDR2 sequences are MGHDK and SYGVNS. The CDR3 contains 12 residues. The CDR3 loop reads CASRGRRGTQYF.

This chain uses TRBV11-2 with TRBJ2-5; checking the TCRdb D call of TRBD2 is not possible without DNA. The CDR3 has 12 amino acids. CDR1 and CDR2 (germline): SGHAT, FQNNGV. CDR3 in amino acids: CATRGGAETQYF. The whole variable domain, filled in from reference TRBV11-2 and TRBJ2-5, reads EAGVAQSPRYKIIEKRQSVAFWCNPISGHATLYWYQQILGQGPKLLIQFQNNGVVDDSQLPKDRFSAERLKGVDSTLKIQPAKLEDSAVYLCATRGGAETQYFGPGTRLLVL.

The genes are TRBV29-1 and TRBJ2-5. Germline CDR1 is SQVTM and CDR2 is ANQGSEA. The CDR3 runs 12 residues. The CDR3 loop reads CSVEAEQETQYF.

This chain uses TRBV5-6 with TRBJ2-1; TCRdb outputs TRBD2, but without DNA this stays unchecked. Germline CDR1 and CDR2: SGHDT and YYEEEE. This CDR3 spans 17 amino acids. The CDR3 loop is CASSRPLVATSPREQFF. Using reference TRBV5-6 and TRBJ2-1 for the parts outside the CDR3, the full variable domain is DAGVTQSPTHLIKTRGQQVTLRCSPKSGHDTVSWYQQALGQGPQFIFQYYEEEERQRGNFPDRFSGHQFPNYSSELNVNALLLGDSALYLCASSRPLVATSPREQFFGPGTRLTVL.

V is TRBV30 and J is TRBJ2-1. Germline CDR1 and CDR2: GTSNPN and SVGIG (reference sequence). CDR3 length equals 12 residues. The CDR3 protein is CAWSHNYNEQFF.

The rearrangement links TRBV4-1 to TRBJ1-2. Germline V CDR1 and CDR2: MGHRA, YSYEKL. This CDR3 is 15 amino acids long. The CDR3 spells CASSQDLMSGYGYTF.

This rearrangement joins TRBV6-5 to TRBJ2-2; TCRdb's D call of TRBD2 is untestable without DNA. This CDR3 contains 15 residues. Germline assignment: CDR1 MNHEY and CDR2 SVGAGI. The CDR3 protein is CASSPGLAAIGELFF.

The chain uses TRBV11-2 and TRBJ2-1; TCRdb proposes TRBD2, but this gene call is untestable without DNA. The CDR3 contains 16 residues. Germline V lookup: CDR1 SGHAT, CDR2 FQNNGV. The CDR3 is CASSLPRLGRGGEQFF.

V usage is TRBV20-1 and J usage is TRBJ2-3. The CDR3 sequence is 14 residues long. Germline loops: CDR1 DFQATT, CDR2 SNEGSKA (reference sequence). The CDR3 reads CSATRRILTDTQYF.

The chain combines TRBV10-3 with TRBJ2-7; TCRdb gives TRBD2 as the D gene, but with no DNA this cannot be confirmed. CDR1 and CDR2 (germline): ENHRY, SYGVKD. This CDR3 contains 13 residues. This CDR3 reads CAIQRAGGPQQYF.

The chain combines TRBV6-1 with TRBJ2-7; TCRdb's D gene call, TRBD1, goes unchecked for lack of DNA. The CDR3 totals 15 residues. Per germline, CDR1 MNHNS and CDR2 SASEGT. The CDR3 region is CASRKPRGSLYEQYF.

The rearrangement joins TRBV12-3 or TRBV12-4 to TRBJ2-5; TCRdb's D gene call, TRBD2, goes unchecked for lack of DNA. The CDR3 is 13 residues long. This CDR3 is CASNTDSWETQYF.

CDR3 residues: CASSQDGQGYGYTF. The chain is built from TRBV4-3 and TRBJ1-2; there is no DNA to check the TCRdb D call of TRBD1. Germline CDR1 is LGHNA and CDR2 is YSLEER. This CDR3 region has 14 residues.

V usage is TRBV28 and J usage is TRBJ2-2; the TCRdb D gene call, TRBD1, has no DNA to confirm it. Looked up from germline, CDR1 is MDHEN and CDR2 is SYDVKM. This CDR3 has 18 amino acids. This CDR3 reads CASSSTTGGKTNTGELFF.

The chain employs TRBV5-1 and TRBJ1-4. The CDR3 has 15 residues. Germline V gene sequence: CDR1 SGHRS, CDR2 YFSETQ. CDR3 residues: CASSLEGLLREKLFF.